This T cell receptor beta chain was retrieved from a study of shared clonotypes between healthy human individuals. Study-wide points: Deeper or shallower sequencing was expected to change how clonotypes are shared among donors. Larger estimated richness was generally recorded for naive subsets relative to memory subsets. When compared with the clonotypes that were shared by all four sorted-subset donors, the non-shared clonotypes turned out to have lower generation probabilities.

V was clipped by 2 bases and J by 11 bases; unmatched bases: 4. The V gene's germline CDR1 is SGHRS and CDR2 YFSETQ. The length of the CDR3 is 13 residues. Sequencing was performed with immunoSEQ multiplex PCR; in TCRdb, only in-frame clones are kept and a portion is missing. In the table there are some 2,000,000 clones, 85% to 95% of which are singletons. On this clone: Antigen specificity is unknown.

The receptor comes from a man younger than 35 in good health. This sequence joins TRBV5-1 and TRBJ1-6; TRBD1 agrees at 7 bases. Sequencing input: naive CD4+ T cells sorted from blood. Documented subset: CD45RA+ positively selected. CDR3 region: CASSFTGDPPLHF. The CDR3 coding sequence is TGCGCCAGCAGCTTTACAGGGGATCCACCCCTCCACTTT.